The 10 T cell receptor beta chains below were found in one sample sequenced in a study of T cells in Graves' hyperthyroidism and ophthalmopathy. Authors of the study amplified TCR beta CDR3 regions from RNA transcripts. Primed by the HTBI set, a first-round RT-PCR was run on the TCR CDR3. TCRdb re-analysed the multiplex PCR reads in MiXCR, keeping a single row per CDR3 protein. The sample shows around 200,000 distinct CDR3 sequences, around 17% of them seen only once. The specimen was blood. The receptors were gathered from a man between 35 and 55 years old with Graves' hyperthyroidism.

Concerning this clonotype itself: The junction and the germline gene differ at one end; a read error may be behind it. The rearrangement uses TRBV7-2 and TRBJ1-4; D is unresolved. Germline assignment: CDR1 SGHTA and CDR2 FQGNSA. The CDR3 runs 15 residues. The DNA of the CDR3 is TGTGCCAGCAGCGTAGCTTGGCAGCCAAATGAAAAACTGTTTTTT. Residues: CASSVAWQPNEKLFF.

This clonotype was detected ten times or more. The chain joins TRBV6-1 to TRBJ2-3; D remains unclear. Germline CDR1 is MNHNS and CDR2 is SASEGT. The CDR3 runs 16 residues. Trimming removed 6 bases from V and 0 bases from J, with 16 bases in between. The CDR3 loop is CASRMTFGLSTDTQYF. Here the CDR3 DNA reads TGTGCCAGCAGAATGACCTTTGGGCTGAGCACAGATACGCAGTATTTT.

There are many counts of this clonotype. The chain uses TRBV6-1 and TRBJ1-5, with TRBD1 as a possible D gene (6 bases). Per the germline V gene, CDR1 is MNHNS and CDR2 is SASEGT. V was clipped by 5 bases and J by 6 bases, with 20 bases between them. CDR3 length: 16 residues. The CDR3 spells CASSPAGTRIGQPQHF. CDR3 nucleotide sequence: TGTGCCAGCAGTCCCGCCGGGACACGGATAGGTCAGCCCCAGCATTTT.

This clonotype has a count of ten or more. In DNA form, the CDR3 reads TGTGCCAGCAGCGACCGTCAGCTCCACCTTACCCAGCAGTACTTC. This translates into CASSDRQLHLTQQYF. V gene TRBV7-9 combines with J gene TRBJ2-7; D remains unclear. The germline V and J ends were trimmed by 5 bases and 8 bases, with 22 bases remaining between them. Germline CDR1 reads SEHNR; CDR2 reads FQNEAQ (reference sequence). This CDR3 is built from 15 residues.

This clonotype was picked up many times. V is TRBV7-2 and J is TRBJ2-3; TRBD1 might be the D (6 bases). This CDR3 contains 14 residues. CDR1 SGHTA and CDR2 FQGNSA come from the germline V gene. Trimming took off 6 bases at V and 2 bases at J, with 12 bases between the two ends. DNA for the CDR3: TGTGCCAGCAGTAGAGGGGGAAACACAGATACGCAGTATTTT. Amino acid sequence: CASSRGGNTDTQYF.

This clonotype was found many times. The CDR3 protein is CAWSTTGGSSPLHF. The DNA of the CDR3 is TGTGCCTGGAGTACAACAGGGGGCTCATCACCCCTCCACTTT. V usage is TRBV30 and J usage is TRBJ1-6; 9 positions agree with TRBD1. Germline values: CDR1 GTSNPN, CDR2 SVGIG (reference sequence). V shed 2 bases and J 10 bases; nucleotides not matched to a gene: 6. The length of the CDR3 is 14 residues. Using reference TRBV30 and TRBJ1-6 for the parts outside the CDR3, the full variable domain is SQTIHQWPATLVQPVGSPLSLECTVEGTSNPNLYWYRQAAGRGLQLLFYSVGIGQISSEVPQNLSASRPQDRQFILSSKKLLLSDSGFYLCAWSTTGGSSPLHFGNGTRLTVT.

The chain carries TRBV20-1 and TRBJ2-5; TRBD2 aligns across 10 bases. Losses at the gene ends were 5 bases for V and 3 bases for J; bases not matched to a gene: 3. The length of the CDR3 is 13 residues. CDR1 DFQATT and CDR2 SNEGSKA come from the germline V gene (reference sequence). CDR3 sequence (DNA): TGCAGTGCTTGTACTAGCGGGGAAGAGACCCAGTACTTC. This gives the protein CSACTSGEETQYF.

The chain links TRBV9 to TRBJ1-1; D unclear. Trimming shortened V by 4 bases and J by 1 base, and 11 bases separated the two germline ends. There are 14 residues in the CDR3. The germline CDR1 and CDR2 sequences are SGDLS and YYNGEE. The CDR3 region has the DNA TGTGCCAGCAGCCCTTTGACAACGAACACTGAAGCTTTCTTT. The encoded protein is CASSPLTTNTEAFF.

The V and J genes are TRBV2 and TRBJ2-2; D possibly corresponds to TRBD1 (5 bases). This CDR3 region has 14 residues. Germline V CDR1 and CDR2: SNHLY, FYNNEI. With 4 bases removed from V and 5 bases from J, the gap between germline ends came to 11 bases. DNA for the CDR3: TGTGCCAGCAGTGGGGCAGGGATTACCGGGGAGCTGTTTTTT. This translates into CASSGAGITGELFF.

The chain uses TRBV4-3 and TRBJ1-6; 9 bases line up with TRBD1. V lost 4 bases to trimming and J lost 9 bases; unmatched junction nucleotides: 10. Germline assignment: CDR1 LGHNA and CDR2 YSLEER. The CDR3 covers 16 residues. The CDR3 spells CASSPDRGPAGSPLHF. The CDR3 coding sequence is TGCGCCAGCAGCCCGGACAGGGGCCCGGCGGGTTCACCCCTCCACTTT.